Shown below are 11 T cell receptor beta chains from a single sample sequenced in a study of T cells after yellow fever vaccination. Each CDR3 protein is one row after TCRdb ran MiXCR on the 5' RACE reads. The table shows around 320,000 distinct CDR3 sequences, with about 10% occurring only once. This material consisted of CD4+ T cells sorted from PBMCs, taken 5 days after the yellow fever booster vaccination. Source of these receptors: a man aged 18 to 30 who received the YFV17D yellow fever vaccine.

This clonotype has only a few counts. V is TRBV18 and J is TRBJ2-5; 9 nucleotides line up with TRBD2. This CDR3 is 15 amino acids long. Looked up from germline, CDR1 is KGHSH and CDR2 is LQKENI. The junction had 6 bases not matched to a gene; V was cut back by 4 bases and J by 3 bases. The CDR3 coding sequence is TGTGCCAGCTCACGACCGGGACTAGCCGAAGAGACCCAGTACTTC. This codes for CASSRPGLAEETQYF.

This clonotype has a handful of counts. The chain recombines TRBV24-1 with TRBJ2-5; D may be TRBD1 (6 bases). The V and J ends lost 0 bases and 2 bases respectively, with 12 bases between them. CDR3 size: 16 residues. Germline assignment: CDR1 KGHDR and CDR2 SFDVKD. The CDR3 sequence is CATSDLAATGQETQYF. As DNA, the CDR3 is TGTGCCACCAGTGATTTGGCCGCGACAGGACAAGAGACCCAGTACTTC.

In its sample, this clonotype was seen a few times. The rearrangement uses TRBV6-5 and TRBJ2-1; D ambiguous. The CDR3 totals 13 residues. Per germline, CDR1 MNHEY and CDR2 SVGAGI. V was trimmed by 1 base and J by 4 bases, leaving 5 bases between them. The CDR3 nucleotides are TGTGCCAGCAGTTACTTGGGATACAATGAGCAGTTCTTC. As protein: CASSYLGYNEQFF.

The V and J genes are TRBV3-1 and TRBJ2-1; the D gene is possibly TRBD1 (5 bases). The CDR3 loop spans 13 amino acids. The germline gives CDR1 LGHDT, CDR2 YNNKEL (reference sequence). The V gene lost 0 bases and the J gene lost 12 bases, with 12 bases spanning the gap. CDR3 protein: CASSQELGHRQFF. CDR3 DNA: TGTGCCAGCAGCCAAGAGTTGGGGCACCGGCAGTTCTTC.

This clonotype showed up just a few times. V usage is TRBV27 and J usage is TRBJ2-7; D could derive from TRBD1 or TRBD2 (5 bases each). Germline CDR1 MNHEY, CDR2 SMNVEV (reference sequence). The CDR3 loop spans 15 amino acids. V was clipped by 4 bases and J by 0 bases, with 13 bases between them. The CDR3 coding sequence is TGTGCCAGCAGTTCCTGGGGACCCGCCTCCTACGAGCAGTACGTC. Its translation is CASSSWGPASYEQYV.

This clonotype was detected many times. The chain combines TRBV29-1 with TRBJ2-2, with 7 bases fitting TRBD2. The V gene end was trimmed by 7 bases and the J gene end by 4 bases; junction bases not matched to a gene: 9. Germline CDR1 SQVTM, CDR2 ANQGSEA. The CDR3 runs to 14 residues. The CDR3 spells CSAGRGIGTGELFF. As DNA, the CDR3 is TGCAGCGCAGGGAGGGGTATCGGCACCGGGGAGCTGTTTTTT.

The chain recombines TRBV6-1 with TRBJ1-2, with D hard to call. The CDR3 runs to 11 residues. Between the trimmed V and J ends, which lost 0 bases and 8 bases, there was a span of 4 bases. Per the germline V gene, CDR1 is MNHNS and CDR2 is SASEGT. The CDR3 region is CASSEAAGYTF. The CDR3 nucleotides are TGTGCCAGCAGTGAAGCGGCCGGCTACACCTTC.

This clonotype was seen repeatedly, ten times or more. The chain uses TRBV20-1 and TRBJ2-1, with 16 positions matching TRBD2. CDR3 size: 16 residues. Germline loops: CDR1 DFQATT, CDR2 SNEGSKA (reference sequence). J was trimmed by 5 bases and V by 6 bases; bases with no gene match: 7. The CDR3 loop is CSAGTSGGAANNEQFF. As DNA, the CDR3 is TGCAGTGCCGGGACTAGCGGGGGGGCGGCGAACAATGAGCAGTTCTTC.

V is TRBV5-1 and J is TRBJ2-3; D gene ambiguous. Germline CDR1 SGHRS, CDR2 YFSETQ. The CDR3 runs to 13 residues. Trimming left V 0 bases short and J 6 bases short, with 8 bases between. CDR3 loop: CASSLDGQDTQYF. The CDR3 nucleotides are TGCGCCAGCAGCTTGGATGGTCAGGATACGCAGTATTTT.

CDR3 region: CSATNSTRGPQHF. The CDR3 DNA is TGCAGTGCTACAAATAGTACCCGGGGGCCCCAGCATTTT. The rearrangement links TRBV20-1 to TRBJ1-5; no clear D. Per germline, CDR1 DFQATT and CDR2 SNEGSKA (reference sequence). This CDR3 has 13 amino acids. Between the trimmed V and J ends, which lost 4 bases and 9 bases, there was a span of 16 bases.

This clonotype has a handful of counts. The chain employs TRBV6-5 and TRBJ1-1, with D possibly being TRBD1 (6 bases). There are 13 residues in the CDR3. The V and J ends lost 1 base and 10 bases respectively, with 13 bases between them. The germline gives CDR1 MNHEY, CDR2 SVGAGI. The chain's CDR3 is CASSYFEGQAAFF. CDR3 bases: TGTGCCAGCAGTTACTTCGAGGGACAAGCAGCTTTCTTT.